A selection of T cell receptor beta chains follows, all from one sample in a study of shared clonotypes between healthy human individuals. Assay used: immunoSEQ multiplex PCR; TCRdb lists only in-frame clones, some missing. The repertoire includes around 940,000 clones, 70% to 85% of them detected once, and approximately 1.5% sits in the top ten. Sequencing was carried out using memory CD4+ T cells sorted from blood. The receptors originated from a man between 18 and 29 years old in good health. Both conserved end residues are part of each CDR3. D genes are given only for firm matches. Where a row states a size, it is once, few, many or the class of an expanded clone; other rows omit it.

d_call cdr3_length clone_size j_call v_call cdr3_aa cdr3_nt
NA 14 NA TRBJ1-4 TRBV7-9 CASSLLGLGEKLFF TGTGCCAGCAGCTTATTGGGTCTCGGCGAAAAACTGTTTTTT
NA 14 NA TRBJ2-3 TRBV30 CAWSVSSWADTQYF TGTGCCTGGAGTGTGTCTAGTTGGGCAGATACGCAGTATTTT
TRBD1 15 NA TRBJ2-7 TRBV7-8 CASSWGQALAYEQYF TGTGCCAGCAGCTGGGGACAGGCCTTAGCCTACGAGCAGTACTTC
NA 14 NA TRBJ2-7 TRBV30 CAWSFTRQTYEQYF TGTGCCTGGAGTTTTACTAGACAGACCTACGAGCAGTACTTC
TRBD1 13 NA TRBJ2-5 TRBV7-7 CASSPSQGATQYF TGTGCTAGCAGCCCAAGCCAGGGGGCGACCCAGTACTTC
TRBD1 14 NA TRBJ1-4 TRBV28 CASSRDRGREKLFF TGTGCCAGCAGTAGGGACAGGGGGCGCGAAAAACTGTTTTTT
NA 17 NA TRBJ1-1 TRBV18 CASSPSTGTDKHTEAFF TGTGCCAGCTCACCGAGCACCGGGACGGATAAGCACACTGAAGCTTTCTTT
NA 12 once TRBJ2-7 TRBV12-5 CASGSEYYEQYF TGTGCTAGTGGTTCCGAGTACTACGAGCAGTACTTC
NA 12 NA TRBJ2-1 TRBV7-2 CASQSGSHEQFF TGTGCCAGCCAGAGTGGATCCCACGAGCAGTTCTTC
NA 16 once TRBJ2-2 TRBV5-1 CASSLEVGLNTGELFF TGCGCCAGCAGCTTGGAAGTAGGCTTGAACACCGGGGAGCTGTTTTTT
TRBD2 16 NA TRBJ2-3 TRBV9 CASSVIAGGHSDTQYF TGTGCCAGCAGCGTAATAGCGGGGGGGCATTCAGATACGCAGTATTTT
NA 12 NA TRBJ2-1 TRBV19 CASSVWGNEQFF TGTGCCAGTAGCGTTTGGGGCAATGAGCAGTTCTTC
NA 13 NA TRBJ1-2 TRBV6-6 CASLYEGPYGYTF TGTGCCAGCCTGTATGAGGGACCCTATGGCTACACCTTC
TRBD2 15 few TRBJ2-1 TRBV6-1 CASSPVGLATNEQFF TGTGCCAGCAGCCCAGTGGGACTAGCGACCAATGAGCAGTTCTTC
NA 15 NA TRBJ2-2 TRBV29-1 CSFSGGPKNTGELFF TGCAGCTTTTCCGGGGGGCCGAAGAACACCGGGGAGCTGTTTTTT
NA 13 NA TRBJ1-1 TRBV18 CASSPDKNTEAFF TGTGCCAGCTCCCCGGACAAGAACACTGAAGCTTTCTTT
NA 17 NA TRBJ2-2 TRBV4-1 CASSQERRGLRTGELFF TGCGCCAGCAGCCAGGAAAGGAGGGGTCTACGCACCGGGGAGCTGTTTTTT
NA 16 NA TRBJ2-7 TRBV2 CASSDWHSEGSYEQYF TGTGCCAGCAGTGATTGGCACTCAGAGGGAAGCTACGAGCAGTACTTC
TRBD1 15 NA TRBJ2-5 TRBV5-1 CASSLPSQGAETQYF TGCGCCAGCAGCTTGCCTTCCCAGGGGGCGGAGACCCAGTACTTC
TRBD2 15 NA TRBJ2-3 TRBV4-1 CASSRRVAGEDTQYF TGCGCCAGCAGCCGGAGGGTAGCGGGGGAAGATACGCAGTATTTT
TRBD1 14 NA TRBJ1-2 TRBV28 CASLRTGVNYGYTF TGTGCCAGCCTTCGGACAGGGGTTAACTATGGCTACACCTTC
TRBD1 15 NA TRBJ1-2 TRBV9 CASSVEGGQFYGYTF TGTGCCAGCAGCGTAGAAGGGGGCCAATTCTATGGCTACACCTTC
NA 15 NA TRBJ1-2 TRBV7-9 CASSLREGPHYGYTF TGTGCCAGCAGCTTACGGGAGGGGCCCCACTATGGCTACACCTTC
TRBD2 16 NA TRBJ2-7 TRBV14 CASSQVHGGRGHEQYF TGTGCCAGCAGCCAAGTTCATGGCGGGAGAGGTCACGAGCAGTACTTC
NA 12 NA TRBJ1-1 TRBV5-1 CASSFPGTEAFF TGCGCCAGCAGCTTTCCTGGCACTGAAGCTTTCTTT
NA 12 few TRBJ1-2 TRBV6-6 CASRPDGAGYTF TGTGCCAGCAGGCCCGATGGAGCTGGCTACACCTTC
NA 11 NA TRBJ1-4 TRBV20-1 CSAATNEKLFF TGCAGTGCAGCAACTAATGAAAAACTGTTTTTT
TRBD1 15 NA TRBJ1-5 TRBV5-8 CASSRDRGGNQPQHF TGTGCCAGCAGCCGGGACAGGGGGGGCAATCAGCCCCAGCATTTT
TRBD1 15 NA TRBJ1-2 TRBV4-2 CASQPGGTGPYGYTF TGTGCCAGCCAGCCAGGGGGGACAGGCCCCTATGGCTACACCTTC
TRBD2 19 once TRBJ2-3 TRBV7-9 CASSRLTSGGDFSTDTQYF TGTGCCAGCAGCCGCTTGACTAGCGGGGGGGATTTCAGCACAGATACGCAGTATTTT
TRBD2 16 NA TRBJ2-3 TRBV4-1 CASSHPTSGSTDTQYF TGCGCCAGCAGCCACCCAACTAGCGGGAGCACAGATACGCAGTATTTT
TRBD1 15 NA TRBJ2-7 TRBV19 CASSITGTGVLEQYF TGTGCCAGTAGTATTACCGGGACAGGGGTTCTCGAGCAGTACTTC
NA 13 NA TRBJ2-2 TRBV6-5 CASSYVGTGELFF TGTGCCAGCAGTTACGTCGGTACCGGGGAGCTGTTTTTT
NA 16 NA TRBJ1-1 TRBV13 CASSLARVGENTEAFF TGTGCCAGCAGCTTGGCCAGGGTAGGTGAAAACACTGAAGCTTTCTTT
NA 10 NA TRBJ2-7 TRBV28 CASSRYEQYF TGTGCCAGCAGCCGTTACGAGCAGTACTTC
NA 13 NA TRBJ2-1 TRBV5-1 CASSIGGYNEQFF TGCGCCAGCAGCATTGGGGGCTACAATGAGCAGTTCTTC
NA 15 NA TRBJ1-2 TRBV5-8 CASSLAIGSIRGYTF TGTGCCAGCAGCTTGGCTATCGGCTCTATACGGGGCTACACCTTC
NA 15 NA TRBJ1-3 TRBV5-1 CASSLVGDAGNTIYF TGCGCCAGCAGCTTGGTGGGAGACGCTGGAAACACCATATATTTT
NA 15 NA TRBJ1-2 TRBV5-1 CASSWGAASNYGYTF TGCGCCAGCAGCTGGGGTGCGGCTTCTAACTATGGCTACACCTTC
NA 16 NA TRBJ1-6 TRBV5-1 CASSLGVRGSGSPLHF TGCGCCAGCAGCTTGGGGGTCAGGGGCTCGGGTTCACCCCTCCACTTT
NA 11 NA TRBJ1-4 TRBV19 CASSTGEKLFF TGTGCCAGTAGTACGGGGGAAAAACTGTTTTTT
NA 14 NA TRBJ2-1 TRBV6-5 CASRRDGGQHEQFF TGTGCCAGCAGGCGGGACGGAGGGCAACATGAGCAGTTCTTC
NA 12 NA TRBJ2-7 TRBV30 CAWSGGRTEQYF TGTGCCTGGAGTGGGGGGCGGACAGAGCAGTACTTC
NA 12 NA TRBJ2-1 TRBV2 CASSESPMVGFF TGTGCCAGCAGTGAAAGCCCGATGGTGGGGTTCTTC
TRBD1 15 NA TRBJ1-1 TRBV4-1 CASSQGTGANTEAFF TGCGCCAGCAGCCAGGGGACAGGGGCGAACACTGAAGCTTTCTTT
TRBD1 15 NA TRBJ2-7 TRBV18 CASSPFKQGANEQYF TGTGCCAGCTCACCATTTAAACAGGGGGCAAACGAGCAGTACTTC
NA 11 NA TRBJ1-2 TRBV29-1 CSVEGDYGYTF TGCAGCGTAGAGGGTGACTATGGCTACACCTTC
TRBD1 15 few TRBJ1-6 TRBV9 CASSAGQGSSSPLHF TGTGCCAGCAGCGCCGGACAGGGGTCAAGCTCACCCCTCCACTTT
NA 12 few TRBJ1-6 TRBV30 CAWSGQGSPLHF TGTGCCTGGAGTGGCCAGGGATCACCCCTCCACTTT
NA 13 few TRBJ2-3 TRBV7-2 CASSLERADTQYF TGTGCCAGCAGCTTAGAAAGGGCAGATACGCAGTATTTT